The 8 T cell receptor beta chains reported below all come from one sample, sequenced in a study of response to subunit inactivated influenza vaccine. TCRdb independently ran MiXCR on the RT-PCR reads; one entry per CDR3 protein. This sample has hundreds of thousands of distinct CDR3 sequences, with 10% to 15% found just once. Sequenced material: PBMCs from blood, taken 45 days after vaccination. These receptors were collected from a man aged 50 or older who received an inactivated influenza vaccine.

This clonotype was detected only a few times. The chain has TRBV12-3 or TRBV12-4 and TRBJ1-6; D ambiguous. Deletions cut 3 bases from V and 9 bases from J, with 15 bases between. The CDR3 is made up of 15 amino acids. The CDR3 DNA reads as TGTGCCAGCAGTTTTGGGAGGTCCGGAGGTTCACCCCTCCACTTT. It is translated as CASSFGRSGGSPLHF.

This clonotype was seen a few times. This chain uses TRBV18 with TRBJ2-1, with 10 nucleotides matching TRBD2. This CDR3 region has 17 residues. Germline loops: CDR1 KGHSH, CDR2 LQKENI. V was clipped by 2 bases and J by 0 bases; unmatched bases: 4. The CDR3 DNA is TGTGCCAGCTCACCAACTAGCGGGAAAATCTCCTACAATGAGCAGTTCTTC. Its translation: CASSPTSGKISYNEQFF.

The table lists this clonotype with a few counts. The chain links TRBV5-1 to TRBJ2-1; 9 nucleotides align to TRBD1. Per the germline V gene, CDR1 is SGHRS and CDR2 is YFSETQ. V lost 2 bases to trimming and J lost 7 bases; unmatched junction nucleotides: 7. The CDR3 totals 15 residues. CDR3 nucleotide sequence: TGCGCCAGCAGCTTAGACAGGGGGATAGTTAATGAGCAGTTCTTC. It specifies CASSLDRGIVNEQFF.

Only a few counts were recorded for this clonotype. The chain employs TRBV18 and TRBJ1-1; D uncertain. Germline loops: CDR1 KGHSH, CDR2 LQKENI. Between the trimmed V and J ends, which lost 3 bases and 1 base, there was a span of 12 bases. This CDR3 has 15 residues. CDR3 region: CASSPGGGRNTEAFF. The CDR3 nucleotides are TGTGCCAGCTCACCGGGTGGAGGGCGGAACACTGAAGCTTTCTTT.

The chain carries TRBV7-9 and TRBJ2-3; 11 bases map to TRBD2. V shed 7 bases, J shed 1 base, and the junction held 1 base outside the gene matches. CDR1 is SEHNR and CDR2 is FQNEAQ in the germline V gene (reference sequence). The length of the CDR3 is 14 residues. The CDR3 sequence is CASKLAGGTDTQYF. In nucleotides, the CDR3 is TGTGCCAGCAAACTAGCGGGAGGCACAGATACGCAGTATTTT.

In the case of this clonotype: This could be a read error, since a much larger clone is one nucleotide away. The chain links TRBV11-2 to TRBJ2-1; 10 bases match TRBD2. With 0 bases clipped from V and 8 bases from J, the junction kept 10 bases outside the gene matches. There are 17 residues in the CDR3. CDR1 is SGHAT and CDR2 is FQNNGV in the germline V gene. The CDR3 protein is CASSLDALAGFNDEQFF. The CDR3 nucleotides read TGTGCCAGCAGCTTAGATGCACTAGCGGGATTCAATGATGAGCAGTTCTTC.

This chain uses TRBV5-4 with TRBJ2-3; 8 bases match TRBD2. The CDR3 sequence is 15 residues long. V lost 4 bases, J lost 4 bases, and 8 bases stayed unmatched. The germline V gene encodes CDR1 SGHNT and CDR2 YYREEE (reference sequence). The CDR3 here is CASSRAGVGPDTQYF. Written as DNA, the CDR3 is TGTGCCAGCAGCCGAGCGGGAGTGGGCCCAGATACGCAGTATTTT.

Many counts were recorded for this clonotype. V usage is TRBV7-9 and J usage is TRBJ2-5, with TRBD1 as a possible D gene (8 bases). Trimming pared 5 bases from V and 3 bases from J, leaving 16 bases between. The CDR3 consists of 15 residues. The germline CDR1 and CDR2 sequences are SEHNR and FQNEAQ (reference sequence). The CDR3 here is CASSPRGLAEETQYF. CDR3 sequence (DNA): TGTGCCAGCAGCCCCAGGGGGCTAGCGGAAGAGACCCAGTACTTC.